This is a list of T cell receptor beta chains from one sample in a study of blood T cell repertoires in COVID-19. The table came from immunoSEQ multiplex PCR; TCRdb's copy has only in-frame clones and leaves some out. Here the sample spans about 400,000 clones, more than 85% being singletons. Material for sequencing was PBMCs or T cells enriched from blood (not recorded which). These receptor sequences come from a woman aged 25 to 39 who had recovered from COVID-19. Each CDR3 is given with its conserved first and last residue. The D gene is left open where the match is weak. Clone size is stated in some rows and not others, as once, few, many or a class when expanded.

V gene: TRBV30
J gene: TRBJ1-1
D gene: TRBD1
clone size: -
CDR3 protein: CAWSVLEAVAGGWNTEAFF
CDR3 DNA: TGTGCCTGGAGTGTACTGGAGGCGGTGGCAGGGGGATGGAACACTGAAGCTTTCTTT

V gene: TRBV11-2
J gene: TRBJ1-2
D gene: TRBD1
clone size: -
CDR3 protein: CASSLDIGQGGGYTF
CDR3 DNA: TGTGCCAGCAGCTTAGATATTGGACAGGGGGGTGGCTACACCTTC

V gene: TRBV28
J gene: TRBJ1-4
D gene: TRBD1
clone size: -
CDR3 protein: CASTDRGALNEKLFF
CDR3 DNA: TGTGCCAGCACCGACAGGGGCGCCCTGAATGAAAAACTGTTTTTT

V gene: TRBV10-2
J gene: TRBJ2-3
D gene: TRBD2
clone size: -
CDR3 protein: CASTTGGSPYF
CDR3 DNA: TGCGCCAGCACCACTGGCGGGAGTCCGTATTTT

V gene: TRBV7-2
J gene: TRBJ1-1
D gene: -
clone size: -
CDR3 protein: CASSLELRGTEAFF
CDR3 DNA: TGTGCCAGCAGCTTAGAGCTTAGGGGGACTGAAGCTTTCTTT

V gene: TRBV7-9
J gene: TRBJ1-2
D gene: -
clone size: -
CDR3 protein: CASSLSTGDGYTF
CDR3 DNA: TGTGCCAGCAGCTTATCGACCGGGGATGGCTACACCTTC

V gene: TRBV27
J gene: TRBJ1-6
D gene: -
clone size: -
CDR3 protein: CASSPGTYNSPLHF
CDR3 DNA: TGTGCCAGCAGTCCAGGTACCTATAATTCACCCCTCCACTTT

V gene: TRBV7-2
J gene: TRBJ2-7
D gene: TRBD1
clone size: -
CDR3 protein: CASSLALPRGFAYEQYF
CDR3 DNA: TGTGCCAGCAGCTTGGCCCTCCCCAGGGGGTTCGCCTACGAGCAGTACTTC

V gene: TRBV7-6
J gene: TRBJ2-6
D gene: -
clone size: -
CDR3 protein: CASSTRDSGANVLTF
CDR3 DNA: TGTGCCAGCAGCACCAGGGATTCAGGGGCCAACGTCCTGACTTTC

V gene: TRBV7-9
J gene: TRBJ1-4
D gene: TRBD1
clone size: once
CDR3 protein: CASSMRTGETEKLFF
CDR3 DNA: TGTGCCAGCAGCATGAGGACAGGGGAGACTGAAAAACTGTTTTTT

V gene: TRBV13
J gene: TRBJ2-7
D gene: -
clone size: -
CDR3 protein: CASSRGERPYEQYF
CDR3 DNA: TGTGCCAGCAGCCGAGGAGAGAGACCCTACGAGCAGTACTTC

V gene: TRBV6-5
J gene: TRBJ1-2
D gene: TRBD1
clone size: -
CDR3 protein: CASSWTGGAQVGGYTF
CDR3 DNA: TGTGCCAGCAGTTGGACAGGGGGCGCCCAAGTCGGTGGCTACACCTTC

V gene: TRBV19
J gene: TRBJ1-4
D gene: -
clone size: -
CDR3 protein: CASSRAGWSEKLFF
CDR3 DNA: TGTGCCAGTAGTCGGGCGGGCTGGAGTGAAAAACTGTTTTTT

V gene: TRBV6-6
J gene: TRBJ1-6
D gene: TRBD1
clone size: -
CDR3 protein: CASSTRTGGNSPLHF
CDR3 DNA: TGTGCCAGCAGTACGCGGACAGGGGGCAATTCACCCCTCCACTTT

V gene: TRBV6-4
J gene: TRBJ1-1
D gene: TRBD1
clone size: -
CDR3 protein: CASSSGQGVTEAFF
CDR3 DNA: TGTGCCAGCAGTTCGGGACAGGGAGTTACTGAAGCTTTCTTT

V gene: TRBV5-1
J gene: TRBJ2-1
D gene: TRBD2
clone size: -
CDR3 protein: CASNTGRAFDEQFF
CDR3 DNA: TGCGCCAGCAATACCGGGAGGGCCTTCGATGAGCAGTTCTTC

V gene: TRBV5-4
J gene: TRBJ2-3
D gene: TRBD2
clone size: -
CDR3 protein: CASSRGGDTDTQYF
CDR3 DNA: TGTGCCAGCAGCCGGGGGGGTGACACAGATACGCAGTATTTT

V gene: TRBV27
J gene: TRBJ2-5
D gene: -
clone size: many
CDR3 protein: CASSLYGGDSSQETQYF
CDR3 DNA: TGTGCCAGCAGTTTATATGGGGGCGACTCTTCCCAAGAGACCCAGTACTTC

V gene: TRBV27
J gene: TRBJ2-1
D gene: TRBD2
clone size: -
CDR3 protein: CASSLSSGGGNEQFF
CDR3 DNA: TGTGCCAGCAGTTTATCTAGCGGGGGAGGGAATGAGCAGTTCTTC

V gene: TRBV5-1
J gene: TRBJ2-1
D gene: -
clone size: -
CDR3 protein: CASSQGGRPSYNEQFF
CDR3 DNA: TGCGCCAGCAGCCAGGGGGGCCGTCCCTCCTACAATGAGCAGTTCTTC

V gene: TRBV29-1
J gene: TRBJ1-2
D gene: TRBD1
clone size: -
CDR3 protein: CSATPGTGESGYTF
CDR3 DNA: TGCAGCGCTACCCCCGGGACAGGGGAGAGTGGCTACACCTTC

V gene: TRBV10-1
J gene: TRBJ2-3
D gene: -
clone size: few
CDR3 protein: CASSESVTASTDTQYF
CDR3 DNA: TGCGCCAGCAGTGAGTCGGTGACAGCTAGCACAGATACGCAGTATTTT

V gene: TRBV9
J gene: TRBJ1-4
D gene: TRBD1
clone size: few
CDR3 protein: CASSPTGTGFEKLFF
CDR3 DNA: TGTGCCAGCAGCCCGACCGGGACAGGGTTCGAAAAACTGTTTTTT

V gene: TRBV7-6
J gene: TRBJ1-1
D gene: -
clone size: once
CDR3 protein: CASSQGITEAFF
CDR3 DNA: TGTGCCAGCAGTCAGGGTATAACTGAAGCTTTCTTT

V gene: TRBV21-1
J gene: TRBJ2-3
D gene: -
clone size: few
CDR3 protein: CASSKGTSGGADTQYF
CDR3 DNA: TGTGCCAGCAGCAAAGGGACTAGCGGGGGGGCCGATACGCAGTATTTT

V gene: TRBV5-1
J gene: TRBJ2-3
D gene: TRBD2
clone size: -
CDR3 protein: CASSLWGLGGDTQYF
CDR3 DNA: TGCGCCAGCAGCTTGTGGGGACTAGGGGGGGATACGCAGTATTTT

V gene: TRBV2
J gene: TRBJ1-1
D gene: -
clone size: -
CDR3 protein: CASSARDWGTEAFF
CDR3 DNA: TGTGCCAGCAGTGCGCGGGATTGGGGGACTGAAGCTTTCTTT

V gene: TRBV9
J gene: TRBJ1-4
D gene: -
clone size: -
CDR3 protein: CASSVAPSIGAGGVEKLFF
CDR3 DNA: TGTGCCAGCAGCGTAGCTCCCTCGATTGGCGCTGGAGGAGTAGAAAAACTGTTTTTT

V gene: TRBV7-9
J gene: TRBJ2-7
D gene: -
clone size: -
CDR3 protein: CASSLSYEQYF
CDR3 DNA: TGTGCCAGCAGCCTCAGCTACGAGCAGTACTTC

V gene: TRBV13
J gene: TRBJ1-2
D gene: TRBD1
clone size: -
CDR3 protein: CASSLGLGQGKNYGYTF
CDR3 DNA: TGTGCCAGCAGCTTAGGCCTCGGACAGGGTAAAAACTATGGCTACACCTTC

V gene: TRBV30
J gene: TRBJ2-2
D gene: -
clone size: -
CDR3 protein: CAWSPGQTNTGELFF
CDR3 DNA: TGTGCCTGGAGTCCAGGACAGACGAACACCGGGGAGCTGTTTTTT

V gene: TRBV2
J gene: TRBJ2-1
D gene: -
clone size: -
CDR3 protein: CASKERGGGDNEQFF
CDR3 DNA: TGTGCCAGCAAGGAGAGGGGGGGTGGCGACAATGAGCAGTTCTTC

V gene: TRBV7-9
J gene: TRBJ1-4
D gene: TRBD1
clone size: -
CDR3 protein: CASSPGTGEVWKLFF
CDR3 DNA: TGTGCCAGCAGCCCGGGGACAGGGGAGGTTTGGAAACTGTTTTTT

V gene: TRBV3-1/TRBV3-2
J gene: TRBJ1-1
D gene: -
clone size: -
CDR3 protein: CASSLRTVTEAFF
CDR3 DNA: TGTGCCAGCAGCCTCAGGACAGTAACTGAAGCTTTCTTT

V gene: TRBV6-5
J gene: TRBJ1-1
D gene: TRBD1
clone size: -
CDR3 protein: CASSRDRPNTEAFF
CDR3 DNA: TGTGCCAGCAGTCGGGACAGGCCCAACACTGAAGCTTTCTTT

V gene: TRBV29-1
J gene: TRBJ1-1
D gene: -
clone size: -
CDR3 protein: CSVKHRTRGNTEAFF
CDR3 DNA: TGCAGCGTTAAGCATCGGACGCGGGGAAACACTGAAGCTTTCTTT

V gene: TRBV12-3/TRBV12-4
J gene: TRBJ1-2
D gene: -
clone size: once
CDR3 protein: CASSFAGVGYTF
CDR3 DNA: TGTGCCAGCAGTTTTGCGGGGGTTGGCTACACCTTC

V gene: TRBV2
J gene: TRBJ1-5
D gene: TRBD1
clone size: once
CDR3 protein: CASSAGTEVFNQPQHF
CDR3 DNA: TGTGCCAGCAGCGCCGGGACAGAAGTTTTCAATCAGCCCCAGCATTTT

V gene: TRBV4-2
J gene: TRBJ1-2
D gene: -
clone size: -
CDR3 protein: CASSQDPRQPDLYGGYTF
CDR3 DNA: TGTGCCAGCAGCCAAGATCCGAGGCAGCCAGACCTATACGGCGGCTACACCTTC

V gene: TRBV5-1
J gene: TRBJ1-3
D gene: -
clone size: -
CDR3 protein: CASSLPGAGNTIYF
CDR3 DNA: TGCGCCAGCAGCTTACCAGGGGCTGGAAACACCATATATTTT